This T cell receptor beta chain was sequenced in a study of early T cells in non-severe SARS-CoV-2 infection (dated by TCRdb to about 2021). Background on the whole study: Bulk RNA from unsorted whole blood was used for TCR sequencing, so alpha and beta chains could not be paired. Overall study outcomes, separate from this receptor: VDJdb matching was skewed toward anti-spike CD8 responses and likely underestimated virus-specific expansions by missing private and CD4 specificities.

The junction carries 9 bases between V and J, which are trimmed by 0 bases and 3 bases respectively. The germline V gene gives CDR1 as SGDLS and CDR2 as YYNGEE. Counted from cysteine to phenylalanine, this CDR3 has 15 amino acids. Only the CDR3 region is kept as DNA, spanning 45 bases read in frame from base 1. Library method: 5' RACE. Sequencing was carried out with a NextSeq 500. In the TCR library protocol, unique molecular identifiers were attached to individual cDNA molecules to correct for PCR bias and sequencing error. Sequencing covered both TCR alpha and beta chains, and within each sample the abundances of alpha and beta sequences were tightly co-correlated. As for the authors' bioinformatics: Decombinator V4 was used to perform V gene, J gene and CDR3 annotation of TCR sequences. Expanded TCRs were defined as changing significantly between any two time points under a Poisson model with p below 0.0001. Abundances of TCRs were expressed as counts per million after normalisation to the total number of TCRs sequenced in each sample. TRAV1-2 paired with TRAJ12, TRAJ20 or TRAJ33 defined MAIT TCRs, while TRAV10 paired with TRAJ18 defined iNKT TCRs. VDJdb, accessed on 1 November 2021, was searched for TCRs annotated for CMV, EBV and SARS-CoV-2, and TCRs annotated for more than one antigen were excluded. In TCRdb, the public reads were trimmed at Q25 with fastp and aligned with MiXCR, with productive beta chains retained. One record per CDR3 amino acid sequence lists the most common genes and DNA. TCRdb, not the authors, supplied the V and J calls. Here the sample has 50,000 to 65,000 distinct CDR3 sequences; more than 15% occur a single time. 7.5% to 10% of the sample comes from the top ten.

To note about this clonotype: Its antigen target is currently unknown. No quality values exist for individual bases; no much larger clone is one base distant.

Set within a cohort of healthcare workers in London, UK, this nested case-control study involved weekly PCR testing of nasopharyngeal swabs along with blood sampling. Healthcare workers were recruited during the week of the UK lockdown, between 23 and 31 March 2020, and followed weekly for up to roughly 15 weeks. The sequence links TRBV9 to TRBJ2-2; the D segment cannot be called with confidence. The sample here was whole blood, taken at baseline. The sequence was obtained from an adult who was a healthcare worker with PCR-confirmed SARS-CoV-2 infection or an uninfected control (not recorded which). Read as DNA, the sequence is TGTGCCAGCAGCGTAGGAAGGGCGTACACCGGGGAGCTGTTTTTT. Translation gives CASSVGRAYTGELFF. Reference TRBV9 and TRBJ2-2 genes cover what lies past the CDR3, so the full variable domain is DSGVTQTPKHLITATGQRVTLRCSPRSGDLSVYWYQQSLDQGLQFLIQYYNGEERAKGNILERFSAQQFPDLHSELNLSSLELGDSALYFCASSVGRAYTGELFFGEGSRLTVL.